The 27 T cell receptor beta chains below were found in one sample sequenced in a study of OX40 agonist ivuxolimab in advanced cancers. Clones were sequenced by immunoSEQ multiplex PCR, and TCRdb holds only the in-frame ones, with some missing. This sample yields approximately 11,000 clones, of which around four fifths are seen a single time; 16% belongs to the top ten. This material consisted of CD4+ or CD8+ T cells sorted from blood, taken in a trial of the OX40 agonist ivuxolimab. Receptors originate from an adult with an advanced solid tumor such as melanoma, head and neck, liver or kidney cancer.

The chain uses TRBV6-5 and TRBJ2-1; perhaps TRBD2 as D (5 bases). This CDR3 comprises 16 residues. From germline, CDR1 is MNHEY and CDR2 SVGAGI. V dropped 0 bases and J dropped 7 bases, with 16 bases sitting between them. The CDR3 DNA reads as TGTGCCAGCAGTTACTCTAGCGACGGATTATATAATGAGCAGTTCTTC. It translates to CASSYSSDGLYNEQFF.

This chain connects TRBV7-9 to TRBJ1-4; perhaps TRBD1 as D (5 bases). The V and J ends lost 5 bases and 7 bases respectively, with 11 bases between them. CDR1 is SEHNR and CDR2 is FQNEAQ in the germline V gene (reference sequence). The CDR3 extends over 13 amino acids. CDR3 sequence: CASSPPGVEKLFF. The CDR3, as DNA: TGTGCCAGCAGCCCTCCGGGGGTTGAAAAACTGTTTTTT. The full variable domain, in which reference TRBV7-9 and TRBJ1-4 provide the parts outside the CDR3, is DTGVSQNPRHKITKRGQNVTFRCDPISEHNRLYWYRQTLGQGPEFLTYFQNEAQLEKSRLLSDRFSAERPKGSFSTLEIQRTEQGDSAMYLCASSPPGVEKLFFGSGTQLSVL.

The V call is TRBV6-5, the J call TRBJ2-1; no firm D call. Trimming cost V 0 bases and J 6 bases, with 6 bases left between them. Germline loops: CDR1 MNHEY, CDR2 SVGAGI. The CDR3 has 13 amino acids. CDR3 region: CASSYSPSNEQFF. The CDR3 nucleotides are TGTGCCAGCAGTTACTCCCCTAGCAATGAGCAGTTCTTC.

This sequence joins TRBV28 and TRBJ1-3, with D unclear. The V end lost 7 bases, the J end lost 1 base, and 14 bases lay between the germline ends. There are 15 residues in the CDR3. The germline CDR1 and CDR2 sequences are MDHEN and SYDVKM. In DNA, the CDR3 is TGTGCCAGCATCTCCCTTGGGGAATCTGGAAACACCATATATTTT. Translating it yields CASISLGESGNTIYF.

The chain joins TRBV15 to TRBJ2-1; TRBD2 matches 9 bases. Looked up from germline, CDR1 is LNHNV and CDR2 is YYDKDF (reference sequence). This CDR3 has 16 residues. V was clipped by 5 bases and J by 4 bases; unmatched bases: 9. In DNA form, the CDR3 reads TGTGCCACCAGCGGGTCCCGACTAGCGGCATACAATGAGCAGTTCTTC. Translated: CATSGSRLAAYNEQFF.

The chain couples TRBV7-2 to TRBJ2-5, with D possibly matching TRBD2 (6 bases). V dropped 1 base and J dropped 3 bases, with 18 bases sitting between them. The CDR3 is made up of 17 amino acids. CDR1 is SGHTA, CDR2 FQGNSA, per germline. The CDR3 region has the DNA TGTGCCAGCAGCTTAGGCGTGTTTAAGGGCGGGGAAGAGACCCAGTACTTC. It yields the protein CASSLGVFKGGEETQYF.

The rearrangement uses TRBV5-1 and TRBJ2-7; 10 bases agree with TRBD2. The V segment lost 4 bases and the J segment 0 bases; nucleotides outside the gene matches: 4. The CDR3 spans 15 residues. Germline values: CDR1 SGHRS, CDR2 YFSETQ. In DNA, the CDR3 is TGCGCCAGCAGCACCGGGACTAGCGACTCCTACGAGCAGTACTTC. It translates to CASSTGTSDSYEQYF.

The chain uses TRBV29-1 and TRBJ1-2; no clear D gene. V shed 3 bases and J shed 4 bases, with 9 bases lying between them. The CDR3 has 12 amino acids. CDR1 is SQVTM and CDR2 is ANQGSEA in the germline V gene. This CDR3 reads CSVDRVIYGYTF. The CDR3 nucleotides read TGCAGCGTTGATCGGGTAATCTATGGCTACACCTTC.

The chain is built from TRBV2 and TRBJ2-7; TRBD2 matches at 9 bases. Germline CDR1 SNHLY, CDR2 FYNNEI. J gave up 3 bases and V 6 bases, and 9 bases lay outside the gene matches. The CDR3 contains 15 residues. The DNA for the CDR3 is TGTGCCAGCAGAACAGGGACTAGCTCCGTCTACGAGCAGTACTTC. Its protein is CASRTGTSSVYEQYF. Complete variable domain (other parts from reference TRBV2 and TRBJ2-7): EPEVTQTPSHQVTQMGQEVILRCVPISNHLYFYWYRQILGQKVEFLVSFYNNEISEKSEIFDDQFSVERPDGSNFTLKIRSTKLEDSAMYFCASRTGTSSVYEQYFGPGTRLTVT.

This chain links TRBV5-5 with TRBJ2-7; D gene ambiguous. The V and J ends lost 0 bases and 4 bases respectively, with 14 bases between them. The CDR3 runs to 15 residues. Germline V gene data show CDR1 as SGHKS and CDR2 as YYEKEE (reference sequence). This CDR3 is CASSLAGSVSYEQYF. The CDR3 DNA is TGTGCCAGCAGCTTGGCAGGTTCGGTCTCTTACGAGCAGTACTTC. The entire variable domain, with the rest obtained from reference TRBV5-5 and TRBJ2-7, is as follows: DAGVTQSPTHLIKTRGQQVTLRCSPISGHKSVSWYQQVLGQGPQFIFQYYEKEERGRGNFPDRFSARQFPNYSSELNVNALLLGDSALYLCASSLAGSVSYEQYFGPGTRLTVT.

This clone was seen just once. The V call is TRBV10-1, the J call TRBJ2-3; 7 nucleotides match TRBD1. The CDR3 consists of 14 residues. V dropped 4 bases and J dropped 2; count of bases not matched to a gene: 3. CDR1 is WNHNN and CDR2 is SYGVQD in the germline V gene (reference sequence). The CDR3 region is CASSVDRATDTQYF. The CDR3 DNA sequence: TGCGCCAGCAGTGTCGACAGGGCCACAGATACGCAGTATTTT.

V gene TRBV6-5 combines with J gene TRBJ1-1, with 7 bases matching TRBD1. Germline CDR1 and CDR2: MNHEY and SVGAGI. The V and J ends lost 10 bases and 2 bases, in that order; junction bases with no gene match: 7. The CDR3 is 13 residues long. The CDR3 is CATRQGHNTEAFF. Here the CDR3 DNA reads TGTGCCACCAGACAGGGCCATAACACTGAAGCTTTCTTT.

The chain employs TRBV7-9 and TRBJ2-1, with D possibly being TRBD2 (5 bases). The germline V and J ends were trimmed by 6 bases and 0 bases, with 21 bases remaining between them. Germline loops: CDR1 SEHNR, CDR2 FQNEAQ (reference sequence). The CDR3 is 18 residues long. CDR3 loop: CASRRASWDSSSYNEQFF. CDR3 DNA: TGTGCCAGCAGGAGGGCTAGCTGGGATTCAAGCTCCTACAATGAGCAGTTCTTC.

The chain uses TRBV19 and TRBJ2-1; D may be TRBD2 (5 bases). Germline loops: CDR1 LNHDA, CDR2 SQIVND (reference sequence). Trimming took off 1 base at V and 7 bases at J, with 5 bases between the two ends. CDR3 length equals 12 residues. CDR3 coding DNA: TGTGCCAGTAGTATAGGAGGGAATGAGCAGTTCTTC. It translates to CASSIGGNEQFF. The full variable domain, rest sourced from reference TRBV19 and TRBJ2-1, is DGGITQSPKYLFRKEGQNVTLSCEQNLNHDAMYWYRQDPGQGLRLIYYSQIVNDFQKGDIAEGYSVSREKKESFPLTVTSAQKNPTAFYLCASSIGGNEQFFGPGTRLTVL.

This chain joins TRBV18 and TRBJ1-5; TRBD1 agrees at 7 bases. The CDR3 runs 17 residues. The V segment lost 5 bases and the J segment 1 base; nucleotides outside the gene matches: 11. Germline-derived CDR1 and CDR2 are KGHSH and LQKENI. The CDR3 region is CASSNTGEGGSNQPQHF. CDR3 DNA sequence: TGTGCCAGCTCAAATACAGGGGAAGGGGGGAGCAATCAGCCCCAGCATTTT.

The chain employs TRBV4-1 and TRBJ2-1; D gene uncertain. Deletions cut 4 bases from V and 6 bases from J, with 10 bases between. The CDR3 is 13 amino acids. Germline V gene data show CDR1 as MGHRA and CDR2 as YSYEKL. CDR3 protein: CASSLEAVNEQFF. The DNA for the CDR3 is TGCGCCAGCAGCCTAGAGGCGGTCAATGAGCAGTTCTTC.

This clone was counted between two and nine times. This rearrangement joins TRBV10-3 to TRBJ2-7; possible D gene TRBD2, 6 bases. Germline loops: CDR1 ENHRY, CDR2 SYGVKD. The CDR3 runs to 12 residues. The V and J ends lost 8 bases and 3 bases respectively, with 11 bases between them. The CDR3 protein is CAISGGIYEQYF. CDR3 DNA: TGTGCCATCTCCGGGGGAATCTACGAGCAGTACTTC.

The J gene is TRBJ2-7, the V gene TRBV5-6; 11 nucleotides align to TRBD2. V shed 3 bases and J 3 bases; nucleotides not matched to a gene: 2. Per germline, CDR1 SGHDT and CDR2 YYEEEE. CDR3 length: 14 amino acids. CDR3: CASSYGTSGYEQYF. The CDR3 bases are TGTGCCAGCAGCTACGGGACTAGCGGCTACGAGCAGTACTTC.

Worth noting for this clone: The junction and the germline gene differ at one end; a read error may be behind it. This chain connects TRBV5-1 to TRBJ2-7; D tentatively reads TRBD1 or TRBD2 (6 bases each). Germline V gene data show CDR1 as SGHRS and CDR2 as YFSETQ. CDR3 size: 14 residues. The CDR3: CASSLGGSTYEQYF. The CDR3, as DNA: TGTGCCAGCAGCTTGGGGGGCAGCACCTACGAGCAGTACTTC.

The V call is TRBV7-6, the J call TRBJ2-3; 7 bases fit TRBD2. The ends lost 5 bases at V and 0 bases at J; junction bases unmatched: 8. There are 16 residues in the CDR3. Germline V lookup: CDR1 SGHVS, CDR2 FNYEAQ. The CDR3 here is CASSRRGGDSTDTQYF. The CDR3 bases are TGTGCCAGCAGCCGACGCGGGGGAGACAGCACAGATACGCAGTATTTT.

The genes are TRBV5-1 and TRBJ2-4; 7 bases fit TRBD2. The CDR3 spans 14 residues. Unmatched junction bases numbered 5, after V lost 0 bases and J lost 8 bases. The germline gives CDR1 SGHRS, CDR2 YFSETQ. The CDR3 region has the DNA TGCGCCAGCAGCTTGGAAGCGGGGCTGGACATTCAGTACTTC. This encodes CASSLEAGLDIQYF.

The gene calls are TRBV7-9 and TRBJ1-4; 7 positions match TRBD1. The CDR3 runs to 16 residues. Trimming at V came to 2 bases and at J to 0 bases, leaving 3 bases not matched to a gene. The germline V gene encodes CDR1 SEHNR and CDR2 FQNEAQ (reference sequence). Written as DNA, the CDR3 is TGTGCCAGCAGCTTATACAGGGGACCAACTAATGAAAAACTGTTTTTT. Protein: CASSLYRGPTNEKLFF.

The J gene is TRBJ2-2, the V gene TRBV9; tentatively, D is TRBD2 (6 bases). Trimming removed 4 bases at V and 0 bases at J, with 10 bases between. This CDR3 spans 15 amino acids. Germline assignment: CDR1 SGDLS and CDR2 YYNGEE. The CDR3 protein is CASSPGTANTGELFF. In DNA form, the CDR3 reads TGTGCCAGCAGCCCAGGGACTGCGAACACCGGGGAGCTGTTTTTT.

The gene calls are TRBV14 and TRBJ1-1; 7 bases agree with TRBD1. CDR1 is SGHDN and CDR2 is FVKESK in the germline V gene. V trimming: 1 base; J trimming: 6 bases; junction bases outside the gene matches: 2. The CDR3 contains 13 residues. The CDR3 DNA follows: TGTGCCAGCAGCCAAGTTACAGGGGCTGAAGCTTTCTTT. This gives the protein CASSQVTGAEAFF.

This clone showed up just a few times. The CDR3: CASHLPWEQYF. The CDR3 DNA is TGTGCCAGCCACCTTCCGTGGGAGCAGTACTTC. The chain uses TRBV6-5 and TRBJ2-7; D call uncertain. Germline values: CDR1 MNHEY, CDR2 SVGAGI. CDR3 length: 11 residues. V was clipped by 8 bases and J by 7 bases, with 12 bases between them.

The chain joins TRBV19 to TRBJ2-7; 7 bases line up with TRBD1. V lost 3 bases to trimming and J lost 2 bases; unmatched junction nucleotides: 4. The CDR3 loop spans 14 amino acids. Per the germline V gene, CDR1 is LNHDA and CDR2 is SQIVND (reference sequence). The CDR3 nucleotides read TGTGCCAGTAGTATTCGACAGGGTCCCTACGAGCAGTACTTC. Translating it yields CASSIRQGPYEQYF.

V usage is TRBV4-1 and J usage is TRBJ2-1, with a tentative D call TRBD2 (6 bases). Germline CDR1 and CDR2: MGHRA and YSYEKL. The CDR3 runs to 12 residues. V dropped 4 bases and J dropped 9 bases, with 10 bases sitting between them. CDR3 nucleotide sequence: TGCGCCAGCAGCCCCGGGACTCTTGAGCAGTTCTTC. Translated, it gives CASSPGTLEQFF.